Presented here are 17 T cell receptor beta chains from one specimen sequenced in a study of T-cell memory formation after mild COVID-19. One entry per CDR3 protein results from TCRdb running MiXCR on the 5' RACE reads. The table includes about 180,000 distinct CDR3 sequences, roughly 17% detected once. Sequencing was performed on PBMCs or a T cell subset sorted from them (not recorded which). The origin of the receptors is an adult woman who had mild COVID-19 (a few samples of this study predate the infection). Cell type and time point are not known.

This clonotype was observed many times. The chain has TRBV7-7 and TRBJ2-2, with D unclear. The CDR3 totals 13 residues. Germline CDR1 is SSHAT and CDR2 is FNYEAQ (reference sequence). V dropped 5 bases and J dropped 9 bases, with 13 bases sitting between them. The CDR3 DNA is TGTGCCAGCAGCGCAACCGCTCGTCGGGAGCTGTTTTTT. This gives the protein CASSATARRELFF.

The V gene is TRBV7-9, the J gene TRBJ1-2; 9 nucleotides align to TRBD1. The V and J ends lost 5 bases and 5 bases, in that order; junction bases with no gene match: 12. Germline V gene sequence: CDR1 SEHNR, CDR2 FQNEAQ (reference sequence). The CDR3 has 16 residues. The CDR3 here is CASSIESLGTGYGYTF. The CDR3 coding sequence is TGTGCCAGCAGCATAGAGTCCCTAGGGACAGGGTATGGCTACACCTTC.

This clonotype was found many times. An end of the junction does not agree with germline; a read error may underlie this. The V and J genes are TRBV5-1 and TRBJ2-1; D is ambiguous. Germline assignment: CDR1 SGHRS and CDR2 YFSETQ. The CDR3 has 15 amino acids. CDR3 protein: CASSLVSGSYNEQFF. As DNA, the CDR3 is TGTGCCAGCAGCTTAGTGTCAGGCTCCTACAATGAGCAGTTCTTC.

In this sample, this clonotype turned up a few times. J is TRBJ1-6 and V is TRBV12-3 or TRBV12-4, with 7 bases that match TRBD1. V shed 6 bases and J 9 bases; nucleotides not matched to a gene: 8. This CDR3 contains 14 residues. This chain's CDR3 is CASRIQGGSSPLHF. DNA of the CDR3: TGTGCCAGCAGGATCCAGGGGGGTAGTTCACCCCTCCACTTT.

As to this clonotype: Since the CDR3 does not end with the conserved phenylalanine or tryptophan, this likely comes from a read error. CDR3 coding DNA: TGTGCCAGCAGGGGGCGCCGGACCGGGGAGCTGTTTATT. Protein: CASRGRRTGELFI. V is TRBV12-3 or TRBV12-4 and J is TRBJ2-2, with a possible D match to TRBD1 (5 bases). The V and J ends lost 6 bases and 5 bases respectively, with 10 bases between them. The CDR3 covers 13 residues.

The chain joins TRBV5-1 to TRBJ2-7; no firm D call. CDR1 is SGHRS, CDR2 YFSETQ, per germline. Trimming took 3 bases from V and 5 from J, leaving 12 bases between them. The CDR3 contains 13 residues. The CDR3 loop reads CASSSGSGDEQYF. DNA of the CDR3: TGCGCCAGCAGCTCCGGGTCCGGCGACGAGCAGTACTTC.

The rearrangement uses TRBV20-1 and TRBJ1-2; the D gene is possibly TRBD1 (6 bases). Trimming took off 4 bases at V and 8 bases at J, with 14 bases between the two ends. CDR1 DFQATT and CDR2 SNEGSKA come from the germline V gene (reference sequence). The CDR3 spans 12 residues. The CDR3 is CSANTGTNGYTF. The CDR3 nucleotides read TGCAGTGCTAACACCGGGACAAACGGCTACACCTTC.

This chain joins TRBV6-5 and TRBJ1-1; no clear D gene. The germline V gene has CDR1 MNHEY and CDR2 SVGAGI. V was pared by 7 bases and J by 1 base, with 10 bases between. The CDR3 loop spans 13 amino acids. The CDR3: CASIRDKNTEAFF. In DNA form, the CDR3 reads TGTGCCAGCATTAGAGACAAGAACACTGAAGCTTTCTTT.

This clonotype was seen more than once but under ten times. V and J are TRBV20-1 and TRBJ2-1; 8 nucleotides agree with TRBD2. CDR1 and CDR2 (germline): DFQATT, SNEGSKA (reference sequence). The CDR3 loop spans 14 amino acids. The ends lost 1 base at V and 4 bases at J; junction bases unmatched: 3. CDR3 region: CSARVTSGYNEQFF. The CDR3 coding sequence is TGCAGTGCTAGAGTTACTAGCGGATACAATGAGCAGTTCTTC.

This clonotype was seen a handful of times. V and J are TRBV20-1 and TRBJ2-1; no clear D. Trimming took 3 bases from V and 3 from J, leaving 6 bases between them. CDR3 length: 12 amino acids. Germline CDR1 reads DFQATT; CDR2 reads SNEGSKA (reference sequence). CDR3: CSASPVYNEQFF. CDR3 bases: TGCAGTGCTAGTCCCGTCTACAATGAGCAGTTCTTC.

The chain has TRBV7-9 and TRBJ2-1; 8 nucleotides line up with TRBD1. The trim removed 4 bases at V and 8 bases at J, leaving 7 bases unmatched. The CDR3 has 14 amino acids. Germline assignment: CDR1 SEHNR and CDR2 FQNEAQ (reference sequence). CDR3 sequence (DNA): TGTGCCAGCAGCTGGAGACAGGGGTCGCATGAGCAGTTCTTC. Translated: CASSWRQGSHEQFF.

V usage is TRBV9 and J usage is TRBJ2-1; 7 bases align to TRBD2. V gave up 0 bases and J gave up 3 bases; unmatched junction bases: 3. Looked up from germline, CDR1 is SGDLS and CDR2 is YYNGEE. CDR3 length equals 15 residues. The CDR3 DNA follows: TGTGCCAGCAGCGTAGCACAGCGGGGCTACAATGAGCAGTTCTTC. It is translated as CASSVAQRGYNEQFF.

The sample holds many counts of this clonotype. V and J are TRBV30 and TRBJ1-2, with D tentatively TRBD1 (6 bases). CDR3 length: 15 amino acids. The V gene's germline CDR1 is GTSNPN and CDR2 SVGIG (reference sequence). The V and J ends lost 1 base and 4 bases respectively, with 16 bases between them. The CDR3 DNA sequence: TGTGCCTGGAGTGCCCGGTCGGGACACCGCTATGGCTACACCTTC. Its protein is CAWSARSGHRYGYTF.

This clonotype was seen more than once but under ten times. This chain uses TRBV18 with TRBJ1-2; D remains ambiguous. The CDR3 extends over 14 amino acids. The V and J ends lost 5 bases and 2 bases respectively, with 12 bases between them. Germline V gives CDR1 KGHSH, CDR2 LQKENI. The CDR3 spells CASSRKELNYGYTF. DNA of the CDR3: TGTGCCAGCTCAAGGAAGGAGCTAAACTATGGCTACACCTTC. Full variable domain (outside the CDR3, taken from reference TRBV18 and TRBJ1-2): NAGVMQNPRHLVRRRGQEARLRCSPMKGHSHVYWYRQLPEEGLKFMVYLQKENIIDESGMPKERFSAEFPKEGPSILRIQQVVRGDSAAYFCASSRKELNYGYTFGSGTRLTVV.

This clonotype was observed a few times. The chain uses TRBV6-5 and TRBJ2-2; a possible D gene is TRBD1 (6 bases). Germline-derived CDR1 and CDR2 are MNHEY and SVGAGI. There are 15 residues in the CDR3. Between the trimmed V and J ends, which lost 5 bases and 5 bases, there was a span of 15 bases. The CDR3: CASSAVDRSTGELFF. The DNA of the CDR3 is TGTGCCAGCAGTGCTGTGGACAGATCGACCGGGGAGCTGTTTTTT.

This clonotype came up a few times. The chain uses TRBV6-2 or TRBV6-3 and TRBJ2-1, with 12 bases lining up with TRBD2. The germline gives CDR1 MNHEY, CDR2 SVGEGT. This CDR3 has 16 amino acids. With 5 bases clipped from V and 6 bases from J, the junction kept 8 bases outside the gene matches. Here the CDR3 reads CASSNPTSGSSNEQFF. DNA for the CDR3: TGTGCCAGCAGTAACCCGACTAGCGGGAGTAGCAATGAGCAGTTCTTC.

The sample holds a few counts of this clonotype. The chain combines TRBV20-1 with TRBJ1-2; 7 nucleotides line up with TRBD1. The CDR3 is made up of 15 amino acids. CDR1 and CDR2 (germline): DFQATT, SNEGSKA (reference sequence). V shed 0 bases, J shed 3 bases, and the junction held 7 bases outside the gene matches. The DNA for the CDR3 is TGCAGTGCTAGAGATCCCAGACAGGGCGACTATGGCTACACCTTC. Protein product: CSARDPRQGDYGYTF.